Listed below are T cell receptor beta chains from one sample, sequenced in a study of vaccination and CD4 T cells after COVID-19. No cognate antigen is known for these TCRs. Each CDR3 protein is one row after TCRdb ran MiXCR on the PCR reads. The table records under 25,000 distinct CDR3 sequences, 35% of them present only once. The source material was CD4+ T cells from blood, cultured in vitro, sampled about 7 months after SARS-CoV-2 vaccination. Receptors originate from a human donor who had recovered from COVID-19. Both conserved end residues are part of each CDR3. D genes are given only for firm matches. The size of a clone is reported for some rows only, either as once, few or many, or as a class for expanded clones.

v_call	d_call	j_call	clone_size	cdr3_aa	cdr3_nt
TRBV29-1	NA	TRBJ2-7	NA	CSVVGNEQYF	TGCAGCGTTGTGGGGAACGAGCAGTACTTC
TRBV5-1	TRBD1	TRBJ2-7	NA	CASSFTGQGYEQYF	TGCGCCAGCAGCTTCACGGGACAGGGCTACGAGCAGTACTTC
TRBV6-1	TRBD2	TRBJ2-2	NA	CASSETSGYGELFF	TGTGCCAGCAGTGAGACTAGCGGTTACGGGGAGCTGTTTTTT
TRBV19	NA	TRBJ1-2	NA	CASGQEGSGYTF	TGTGCCAGTGGCCAGGAGGGATCAGGCTACACCTTC
TRBV7-2	TRBD2	TRBJ2-1	NA	CASSLRLAGQFF	TGTGCCAGCAGCTTACGACTAGCAGGGCAGTTCTTC
TRBV7-2	TRBD2	TRBJ2-1	few	CASSFASGRALQFF	TGTGCCAGCAGCTTCGCTAGCGGGAGGGCCCTTCAGTTCTTC
TRBV29-1	NA	TRBJ2-7	NA	CSVATPAYEQYF	TGCAGCGTTGCTACACCAGCCTACGAGCAGTACTTC
TRBV29-1	NA	TRBJ2-7	NA	CSVELRAIPYEQYF	TGCAGCGTGGAATTAAGGGCCATTCCTTACGAGCAGTACTTC
TRBV28	NA	TRBJ1-5	few	CASSPPRGPTVRLVQPQHF	TGTGCCAGCAGTCCCCCGCGGGGGCCGACTGTACGTCTAGTACAGCCCCAGCATTTT
TRBV7-2	NA	TRBJ2-1	NA	CASSLGGGVHNEQFF	TGTGCCAGCAGCCTAGGGGGAGGGGTCCACAATGAGCAGTTCTTC
TRBV20-1	NA	TRBJ2-2	NA	CSAPSVGQRTGELFF	TGCAGTGCTCCGTCGGTAGGACAAAGAACCGGGGAGCTGTTTTTT
TRBV6-1	NA	TRBJ1-1	few	CASRRPTGNTEAFF	TGTGCCAGCAGACGCCCGACAGGGAACACTGAAGCTTTCTTT
TRBV19	NA	TRBJ1-2	NA	CASSPDRMNYGYTF	TGTGCCAGTAGTCCCGACCGGATGAACTATGGCTACACCTTC
TRBV28	NA	TRBJ1-2	NA	CASSLGQSFYGYTF	TGTGCCAGCAGTTTAGGGCAGTCCTTCTATGGCTACACCTTC
TRBV15	NA	TRBJ2-5	medium-sized	CATSRDKGHGETQYF	TGTGCCACCAGCAGAGATAAAGGGCACGGAGAGACCCAGTACTTC
TRBV24-1	TRBD1	TRBJ1-5	few	CASSDRGQQPQHF	TGTGCCTCATCAGACAGGGGGCAACAGCCCCAGCATTTT
TRBV12-3/TRBV12-4	TRBD2	TRBJ2-5	NA	CASTRRGGETQYF	TGTGCCAGCACCCGACGGGGGGGGGAGACCCAGTACTTC
TRBV20-1	TRBD1	TRBJ2-1	NA	CSASGKQGAHEQFF	TGCAGTGCTAGTGGTAAACAGGGGGCTCATGAGCAGTTCTTC
TRBV7-3	NA	TRBJ1-1	once	CASSFQGNTEAFF	TGTGCCAGCAGCTTCCAGGGCAACACTGAAGCTTTCTTT
TRBV7-3	NA	TRBJ1-2	once	CASSRPSEGKNYGYTF	TGTGCCAGCAGCCGACCCTCGGAAGGGAAGAACTATGGCTACACCTTC
TRBV20-1	TRBD1	TRBJ1-2	few	CSARATGGLGRNYGYTF	TGCAGTGCTAGGGCGACAGGGGGCTTAGGCCGCAACTATGGCTACACCTTC
TRBV6-1	NA	TRBJ2-5	NA	CASNPGSLRETQYF	TGTGCCAGCAATCCAGGGAGTTTAAGGGAGACCCAGTACTTC
TRBV5-4	NA	TRBJ1-6	NA	CASSLRGGDNSPLHF	TGTGCCAGCAGCTTGCGAGGCGGCGATAATTCACCCCTCCACTTT
TRBV20-1	TRBD2	TRBJ2-5	few	CSARAGGPGETQYF	TGCAGTGCTAGGGCGGGAGGGCCCGGTGAGACCCAGTACTTC
TRBV6-2/TRBV6-3	NA	TRBJ1-2	few	CASTVGTTISGYTF	TGTGCCAGCACCGTCGGGACGACTATCAGTGGCTACACCTTC
TRBV10-3	TRBD1	TRBJ1-2	once	CAISKGRAGGTSYYGYTF	TGTGCCATCAGCAAGGGTAGGGCAGGGGGAACATCCTACTATGGCTACACCTTC
TRBV20-1	NA	TRBJ2-7	few	CSALTAGYEQYF	TGCAGTGCTCTTACAGCCGGCTACGAGCAGTACTTC
TRBV4-1	TRBD1	TRBJ1-2	NA	CASSQMGQGAGYTF	TGCGCCAGCAGCCAGATGGGACAGGGTGCTGGCTACACCTTC
TRBV7-9	TRBD2	TRBJ2-1	few	CASSVSGTSYNEQFF	TGTGCCAGCAGCGTTAGCGGGACCTCCTACAATGAGCAGTTCTTC
TRBV7-2	TRBD2	TRBJ2-1	NA	CASSPKPRLAIPLNEQFF	TGTGCCAGCAGCCCGAAACCACGACTAGCTATACCCCTCAATGAGCAGTTCTTC
TRBV20-1	NA	TRBJ2-3	few	CSASRDTQYF	TGCAGTGCCTCAAGAGATACGCAGTATTTT
TRBV5-4	TRBD1	TRBJ1-6	few	CASSQGQAPSPLHF	TGTGCCAGCAGCCAGGGACAGGCCCCATCACCCCTCCACTTT
TRBV7-9	TRBD2	TRBJ2-1	NA	CASSSGRGGPIYNEQFF	TGTGCCAGCAGCTCGGGTCGGGGAGGGCCAATTTACAATGAGCAGTTCTTC
TRBV15	NA	TRBJ2-3	few	CATSRDGFGSSLDTQYF	TGTGCCACCAGCAGAGATGGGTTTGGGAGTAGTTTAGATACGCAGTATTTT
TRBV6-1	NA	TRBJ1-2	NA	CASSVARVVSSYTF	TGTGCCAGCAGTGTGGCCAGGGTTGTCTCAAGCTACACCTTC
TRBV6-1	TRBD1	TRBJ2-5	NA	CASTPIDRGEKTQYF	TGTGCCAGCACCCCAATCGACAGGGGTGAAAAGACCCAGTACTTC
TRBV29-1	TRBD1	TRBJ2-5	medium-sized	CSVELQGWETQYF	TGCAGCGTTGAACTACAGGGGTGGGAGACCCAGTACTTC
TRBV27	TRBD1	TRBJ1-1	NA	CASSSSGQGGTEAFF	TGTGCCAGCAGTTCCAGCGGACAGGGCGGCACTGAAGCTTTCTTT
TRBV7-6	NA	TRBJ2-1	NA	CASSLMASEYYNEQFF	TGTGCCAGCAGCTTAATGGCTAGCGAGTATTACAATGAGCAGTTCTTC
TRBV4-2	NA	TRBJ2-6	NA	CASSQDHRAGANVLTF	TGTGCCAGCAGCCAAGACCACAGGGCTGGGGCCAACGTCCTGACTTTC
TRBV28	NA	TRBJ2-1	NA	CARGSPGTDEQFF	TGTGCCAGAGGAAGTCCAGGGACGGATGAGCAGTTCTTC